This T cell receptor (beta chain) was sequenced during a study of blood T cell repertoires in COVID-19. About the study: PBMCs, B-cell-depleted T cells, or T cells provided the cDNA or gDNA that made up the material.

Original methodology: Reference gene primer amplification in the assay estimated nucleated cell counts. Repertoires were generated with immunoSEQ multiplex PCR, while TCRdb's copy carries only in-frame clones and drops some. The V and J calls and the clone size are those of that table, but D and trimming were determined from the DNA. The table lists 25,000 to 35,000 clones, 75% to 90% of them singletons. This CDR3 comprises 13 residues. Germline values: CDR1 SGHNT, CDR2 YENEEA. Deletions cut 4 bases from V and 4 bases from J, with 11 bases between. The receptor was derived from a man aged 65 to 85 with active COVID-19. Material: peripheral blood. The rearrangement links TRBV11-3 to TRBJ2-7, with D possibly matching TRBD1 (6 bases). The CDR3 region has the DNA TGTGCCAGCAGCTCGGGACACCGATACGAGCAGTACTTC. It codes for CASSSGHRYEQYF.